Listed below are T cell receptor beta chains from one sample, sequenced in a study of T-cell reconstitution after alpha-beta-depleted transplantation in children. TCRdb called the PCR reads again in MiXCR, with one record for every CDR3 protein. The sample carries about 340,000 distinct CDR3 sequences, around 16% recorded once. The sample consisted of PBMCs, mostly from graft donor cells, taken 360 days after TCRalphabeta/CD19-depleted stem cell transplant. Receptors originate from a male patient aged 2-10 years who had a stem cell transplant for acute lymphoblastic leukemia, so the T cells may come from the graft donor. Each CDR3 is given with its conserved first and last residue. A D gene is named only where the DNA matches it firmly. The listing skips clone size in some rows; elsewhere it reads once, few, many or a size class.

>NA|15|TRBJ2-7|TRBV3-1|NA
TGTGCCAGCAGCCAAGGGACCCATGCTTCCTACGAGCAGTACTTC
CASSQGTHASYEQYF
>NA|15|TRBJ1-1|TRBV4-3|NA
TGCGCCAGCAGCCAAGATCCGGGACAGAACACTGAAGCTTTCTTT
CASSQDPGQNTEAFF
>NA|11|TRBJ2-1|TRBV30|TRBD2
TGTGCCGCGGCGGGAGGGTATGAGCAGTTCTTC
CAAAGGYEQFF
>few|18|TRBJ1-5|TRBV28|TRBD1
TGTGCCAGCAGTCGAGCTGGTCGGTCAGGGGGTTTAAGGCAGCCCCAGCATTTT
CASSRAGRSGGLRQPQHF
>few|13|TRBJ2-5|TRBV2|NA
TGTGCCAGCCCCAGGGAGGTGGGAGAGACCCAGTACTTT
CASPREVGETQYF
>NA|13|TRBJ2-5|TRBV15|NA
TGTGCCACCAGATATAACTCCCAAGAGACCCAGTACTTC
CATRYNSQETQYF
>NA|14|TRBJ2-2|TRBV4-3|NA
TGCGCCAGCAGCCAGGCAGGGGAAACCGGGGAGCTGTTTTTT
CASSQAGETGELFF
>NA|14|TRBJ2-7|TRBV4-2|NA
TGTGCCAGCAGGCCCCGGGAAGTCAGCTACGAGCAGTACTTC
CASRPREVSYEQYF
>few|15|TRBJ2-4|TRBV3-1|NA
TGTGCCAGCAGCCAAGAAGGAGTAGCCAAAAACATTCAGTACTTC
CASSQEGVAKNIQYF
>NA|15|TRBJ2-1|TRBV29-1|TRBD2
TGCAGCGTCCGGACTAGCAGGATTGCCTACAATGAGCAGTTCTTC
CSVRTSRIAYNEQFF
>few|12|TRBJ2-5|TRBV28|TRBD2
TGTGCCAGCACCGGGACTACGGGGACCCAGTACTTC
CASTGTTGTQYF